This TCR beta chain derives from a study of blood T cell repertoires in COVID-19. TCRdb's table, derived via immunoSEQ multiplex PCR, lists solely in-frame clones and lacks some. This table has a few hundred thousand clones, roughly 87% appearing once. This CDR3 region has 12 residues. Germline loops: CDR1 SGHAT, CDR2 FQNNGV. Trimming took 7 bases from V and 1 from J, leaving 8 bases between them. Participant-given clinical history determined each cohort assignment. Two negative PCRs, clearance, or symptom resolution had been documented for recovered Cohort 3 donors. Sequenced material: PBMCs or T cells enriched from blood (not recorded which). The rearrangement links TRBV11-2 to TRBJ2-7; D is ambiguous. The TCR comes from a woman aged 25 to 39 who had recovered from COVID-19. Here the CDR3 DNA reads TGTGCCAGCACCCGGCGGTCCTACGAGCAGTACTTC. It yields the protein CASTRRSYEQYF.